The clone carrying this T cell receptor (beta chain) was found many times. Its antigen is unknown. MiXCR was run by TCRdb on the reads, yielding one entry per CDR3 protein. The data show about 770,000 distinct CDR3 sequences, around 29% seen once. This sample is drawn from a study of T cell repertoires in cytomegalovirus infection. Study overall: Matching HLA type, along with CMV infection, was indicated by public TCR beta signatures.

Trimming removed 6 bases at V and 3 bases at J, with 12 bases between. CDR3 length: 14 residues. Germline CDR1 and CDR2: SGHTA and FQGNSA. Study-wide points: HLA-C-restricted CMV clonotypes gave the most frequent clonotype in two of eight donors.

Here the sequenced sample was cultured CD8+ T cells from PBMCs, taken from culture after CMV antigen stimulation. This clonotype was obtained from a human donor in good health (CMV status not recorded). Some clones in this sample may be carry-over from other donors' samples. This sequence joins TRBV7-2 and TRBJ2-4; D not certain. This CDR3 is CASSSRLDKNIQYF. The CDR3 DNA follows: TGTGCCAGCAGTTCGAGGTTAGACAAAAACATTCAGTACTTC.